The present T cell receptor (beta chain) was sequenced within a study of T cell repertoires in cytomegalovirus infection. Background on the study: CMV infection plus the matching HLA type was flagged by public TCR beta signatures. Findings and caveats of the study: Dominating the ex vivo response were HLA-C-restricted CMV-specific TCR beta clonotypes. Public TCR beta family frequency separated CMV-and-HLA carriers, including in an independent cohort.

Regarding this clonotype: The target antigen is unknown.

In germline, CDR1 is SGHVS, CDR2 FNYEAQ. V gave up 4 bases and J gave up 11 bases, with 11 bases separating them. This CDR3 region has 11 residues. One entry per CDR3 protein, called by TCRdb with MiXCR from the reads. Here the sample spans some 680,000 distinct CDR3 sequences, 35% to 45% being singletons. Source material: PBMCs. The V call is TRBV7-6, the J call TRBJ1-1; D is unclear. This sequence originates from a human donor in good health (CMV status not recorded). Some clones in this sample may be carry-over from other donors' samples. The CDR3 nucleotides are TGTGCCAGCAGCTCCGCCTGGTGGGCTTTCTTT. This sequence encodes CASSSAWWAFF.